This TCR beta chain was obtained from a study of spatial heterogeneity in lung cancer. Study results and limitations: Within tumors, counts of expanded alpha and beta TCRs tracked tumor mutation counts.

As to time point: sample taken at primary tumor resection. About this clonotype itself: Its specificity is unknown.

Germline lookup yields CDR1 SGHAT and CDR2 FQNNGV. V dropped 5 bases and J dropped 7 bases, with 14 bases sitting between them. This CDR3 region has 13 residues. From the 5' RACE reads, TCRdb called clonotypes with MiXCR, one entry per CDR3 protein. The table has about 6,800 distinct CDR3 sequences, about an eighth seen once. The sample in question was lung tumor tissue, obtained at surgery. This sequence joins TRBV11-2 and TRBJ1-1, with D perhaps matching TRBD1 (6 bases). This TCR was sampled from a male donor with early-stage non-small cell lung cancer. CDR3 in DNA: TGTGCCAGCAGCCTGCCGGGACAAAGTGAAGCTTTCTTT. Its protein product is CASSLPGQSEAFF.